This T cell receptor (beta chain) stems from a study of technical replicates of blood from several donors. This CDR3 is 13 amino acids long. With 4 bases clipped from V and 9 bases from J, the junction kept 9 bases outside the gene matches. Germline V gives CDR1 GTSNPN, CDR2 SVGIG (reference sequence). Repertoires were generated with immunoSEQ multiplex PCR, while TCRdb's copy carries only in-frame clones and drops some. The repertoire has 60,000 to 90,000 clones, 95% to 97% of them found once; the top ten carry approximately 0.2%. The genes are TRBV30 and TRBJ2-1; 7 bases agree with TRBD1. The specimen was T cells isolated from PBMCs. This sequence was found in a human donor in good health. CDR3 region: CAWNTGVGGEQFF. CDR3 nucleotides: TGTGCCTGGAACACAGGGGTTGGCGGTGAGCAGTTCTTC.